This T cell receptor beta chain was found in a study of blood T cell repertoires in COVID-19. CDR3 size: 14 residues. V lost 4 bases and J lost 7; bases outside the gene matches: 4. Germline V gene data show CDR1 as SGHRS and CDR2 as YFSETQ. Some clones are missing from TCRdb's copy, which holds only in-frame ones; the method was immunoSEQ multiplex PCR. Among 93,000 or so clones listed, about 90% were seen once. The chain has TRBV5-1 and TRBJ1-4; 10 positions match TRBD1. This clonotype was sampled from a human donor in a cohort sampled during active COVID-19. Sequenced: peripheral blood. CDR3 loop: CASSPTGGGEKLFF. In DNA form, the CDR3 reads TGCGCCAGCAGCCCGACAGGGGGCGGTGAAAAACTGTTTTTT.